The 21 T cell receptor beta chains below come from one sample, sequenced in a study of neurological immune-mediated disorders. TCRdb independently ran MiXCR on the 5' RACE reads; one entry per CDR3 protein. The sample holds about 62,000 distinct CDR3 sequences, about 3.7% seen once. Sequencing used PBMCs. The receptors were sampled from a woman in her fifties or sixties with multiple sclerosis.

This clonotype was seen at least ten times. The chain uses TRBV20-1 and TRBJ2-3; possible D gene TRBD2, 6 bases. Trimming removed 0 bases from V and 3 bases from J, with 16 bases in between. This CDR3 is 16 amino acids long. In germline, CDR1 is DFQATT, CDR2 SNEGSKA (reference sequence). The CDR3 loop is CSARDWGLLRTDTQYF. As DNA, the CDR3 is TGCAGTGCTAGAGATTGGGGACTTCTGAGGACAGATACGCAGTATTTT.

The sample holds many counts of this clonotype. The rearrangement links TRBV29-1 to TRBJ2-1; D is possibly TRBD1 or TRBD2 (5 bases each). Trimming took 4 bases from V and 5 from J, leaving 15 bases between them. From germline, CDR1 is SQVTM and CDR2 ANQGSEA. The CDR3 contains 14 residues. Here the CDR3 DNA reads TGCAGCGTTGCGGGGCTAGCACGGGACAATGAGCAGTTCTTC. Its protein product is CSVAGLARDNEQFF.

In its sample, this clonotype was seen many times. V and J are TRBV10-3 and TRBJ1-1; D uncertain. Trimming removed 3 bases at V and 10 bases at J, with 9 bases between. Germline CDR1 reads ENHRY; CDR2 reads SYGVKD. The CDR3 runs 11 residues. The CDR3 nucleotides read TGTGCCATCAGTGAAGGGTTAGCAGCTTTCTTT. Protein: CAISEGLAAFF.

This clonotype was detected many times. The rearrangement joins TRBV20-1 to TRBJ2-4, with 11 bases lining up with TRBD1. The CDR3 sequence is 15 residues long. Germline trimming cut 6 bases from V and 2 bases from J; bases unmatched to any gene: 6. CDR1 is DFQATT and CDR2 is SNEGSKA in the germline V gene (reference sequence). In nucleotides, the CDR3 is TGCAGTGCCGAGGGACAGGGGGGGACCAAAAACATTCAGTACTTC. Its protein product is CSAEGQGGTKNIQYF.

This clonotype was seen only a few times. V is TRBV12-3 or TRBV12-4 and J is TRBJ2-1; perhaps D is TRBD1 or TRBD2 (5 bases each). CDR3 length: 14 amino acids. V was cut by 3 bases and J by 4 bases, with 10 bases left in between. The CDR3 nucleotides read TGTGCCAGCAGTTTCGGGACGGCGTACAATGAGCAGTTCTTC. The encoded protein is CASSFGTAYNEQFF.

This clonotype was picked up many times. V and J are TRBV11-2 and TRBJ2-5; perhaps D is TRBD1 or TRBD2 (5 bases each). Trimming removed 1 base from V and 10 bases from J, with 16 bases in between. This CDR3 has 14 amino acids. Germline assignment: CDR1 SGHAT and CDR2 FQNNGV. The CDR3 here is CASSLGGGYGGQYF. The CDR3 nucleotides are TGTGCCAGCAGCTTAGGTGGGGGTTATGGAGGCCAGTACTTC.

Many counts were recorded for this clonotype. This chain links TRBV20-1 with TRBJ2-7; TRBD1 matches at 8 bases. With V trimmed by 7 bases and J by 4 bases, 9 bases remained unmatched. The CDR3 contains 13 residues. Germline V CDR1 and CDR2: DFQATT, SNEGSKA (reference sequence). In nucleotides, the CDR3 is TGCAGTGTCACAGGGGGACCCTTGTACGAGCAGTACTTC. Its protein product is CSVTGGPLYEQYF.

There are many counts of this clonotype. In nucleotides, the CDR3 is TGCGCCAGCAGCTCATATACTAGTACAGATACGCAGTATTTT. Protein: CASSSYTSTDTQYF. This rearrangement joins TRBV5-1 to TRBJ2-3; D might be TRBD2 (5 bases). Trimming took 3 bases from V and 3 from J, leaving 11 bases between them. The CDR3 is 14 amino acids. Germline CDR1 SGHRS, CDR2 YFSETQ.

This clonotype has at least ten counts. V gene TRBV12-3 or TRBV12-4 combines with J gene TRBJ2-6; D uncertain. The CDR3 is 15 amino acids. Between the trimmed V and J ends, which lost 3 bases and 4 bases, there was a span of 10 bases. The CDR3 DNA reads as TGTGCCAGCAGTTTTCCAACCAGGGGGGCCAACGTCCTGACTTTC. Amino acids: CASSFPTRGANVLTF.

This clonotype was seen many times. The chain combines TRBV20-1 with TRBJ2-5; D unclear. Germline V lookup: CDR1 DFQATT, CDR2 SNEGSKA (reference sequence). This CDR3 spans 15 amino acids. V was pared by 0 bases and J by 2 bases, with 13 bases between. CDR3 sequence reads: CSAREMGKEQETQYF. The CDR3 DNA is TGCAGTGCTAGAGAAATGGGGAAGGAGCAAGAGACCCAGTACTTC.

This clonotype has at least ten counts. This chain joins TRBV20-1 and TRBJ2-3, with 7 bases identical to TRBD2. Germline V gene data show CDR1 as DFQATT and CDR2 as SNEGSKA (reference sequence). The CDR3 totals 16 residues. V trimming: 3 bases; J trimming: 3 bases; junction bases outside the gene matches: 12. The CDR3 here is CSASFLRTSGTDTQYF. The CDR3, as DNA: TGCAGTGCTAGCTTCCTCAGGACTAGTGGAACAGATACGCAGTATTTT.

This clonotype was observed at least ten times. The rearrangement uses TRBV20-1 and TRBJ2-5, with 13 bases identical to TRBD2. V lost 6 bases to trimming and J lost 4 bases; unmatched junction nucleotides: 5. The CDR3 extends over 14 amino acids. The germline V gene encodes CDR1 DFQATT and CDR2 SNEGSKA (reference sequence). CDR3 amino acids: CSATSGRASETQYF. CDR3 coding DNA: TGCAGTGCCACTAGCGGGAGGGCCTCAGAGACCCAGTACTTC.

This clonotype was observed many times. This sequence joins TRBV6-2 or TRBV6-3 and TRBJ1-2; 8 nucleotides match TRBD1. Germline trimming cut 1 base from V and 4 bases from J; bases unmatched to any gene: 8. From germline, CDR1 is MNHEY and CDR2 SVGEGT. CDR3 length: 16 amino acids. The DNA of the CDR3 is TGTGCCAGCAGTTACTGGCCCGTTGGGACAGGCTATGGCTACACCTTC. Residues: CASSYWPVGTGYGYTF.

A few counts support this clonotype. The J gene is TRBJ2-7, the V gene TRBV21-1; the D call of TRBD1 is as the table states it, not checked on the DNA. TRBV21-1 is an annotated pseudogene. The CDR3 has 22 residues. CDR3: CASSKALCGVDSSRAFSNEQYF. Here the CDR3 DNA reads TGTGCCAGCAGCAAAGCGCTTTGCGGGGTAGACAGCTCTAGAGCGTTTTCCAACGAGCAGTACTTC.

The chain combines TRBV7-9 with TRBJ2-1, with 9 bases identical to TRBD1. Trimming took 4 bases from V and 10 from J; bases not matched to a gene: 11. The CDR3 totals 15 residues. CDR1 is SEHNR, CDR2 FQNEAQ, per germline (reference sequence). Written as DNA, the CDR3 is TGTGCCAGCAGCTCCCATAACAGGGGGCTCGAGGAGCAGTTCTTC. Translation: CASSSHNRGLEEQFF.

This clonotype came up many times. This chain uses TRBV7-2 with TRBJ2-7; unclear D gene. The ends were cut back, 5 bases at V and 5 bases at J, with 10 bases in the middle. Germline CDR1 is SGHTA and CDR2 is FQGNSA. The CDR3 spans 12 residues. The DNA for the CDR3 is TGTGCCAGCAGCGCAGGAGTCCACGAGCAGTACTTC. The encoded protein is CASSAGVHEQYF.

This clonotype was recorded many times. V and J are TRBV20-1 and TRBJ2-1, with D possibly being TRBD1 (5 bases). There are 13 residues in the CDR3. The germline V gene has CDR1 DFQATT and CDR2 SNEGSKA (reference sequence). V lost 6 bases and J 7 bases, leaving 16 bases between the germline ends. The CDR3 spells CSATDRFGNEQFF. CDR3 bases: TGCAGTGCAACCGACAGATTCGGGAATGAGCAGTTCTTC.

The table lists this clonotype with a few counts. The chain joins TRBV7-2 to TRBJ1-1; D unclear. Germline CDR1 and CDR2: SGHTA and FQGNSA. Trimming removed 3 bases at V and 0 bases at J, with 8 bases between. This CDR3 has 14 residues. In DNA form, the CDR3 reads TGTGCCAGCAGCTTTCAGAGCATGAACACTGAAGCTTTCTTT. It translates to CASSFQSMNTEAFF.

V gene TRBV6-6 combines with J gene TRBJ2-5; D ambiguous. This CDR3 is built from 14 residues. CDR1 and CDR2 (germline): MNHNY, SVGAGI (reference sequence). Deletions cut 2 bases from V and 1 base from J, with 8 bases between. This chain's CDR3 is CASSYVIAQETQYF. For the CDR3, the DNA is TGTGCCAGCAGTTACGTAATTGCCCAAGAGACCCAGTACTTC.

This clonotype was seen at least ten times. The chain joins TRBV7-2 to TRBJ2-1; D uncertain. In germline, CDR1 is SGHTA, CDR2 FQGNSA. Deletions cut 5 bases from V and 7 bases from J, with 9 bases between. This CDR3 is built from 12 residues. The CDR3 DNA is TGTGCCAGCAGCCAGACTTGGAATGAGCAGTTCTTC. Its protein product is CASSQTWNEQFF.

This clonotype was recorded at least ten times. The chain couples TRBV20-1 to TRBJ2-1, with D unclear. Germline-derived CDR1 and CDR2 are DFQATT and SNEGSKA (reference sequence). CDR3 length: 11 amino acids. Trimming pared 7 bases from V and 6 bases from J, leaving 10 bases between. The CDR3 DNA reads as TGCAGTGAGTCCAGAGGCAATGAGCAGTTCTTC. As protein: CSESRGNEQFF.